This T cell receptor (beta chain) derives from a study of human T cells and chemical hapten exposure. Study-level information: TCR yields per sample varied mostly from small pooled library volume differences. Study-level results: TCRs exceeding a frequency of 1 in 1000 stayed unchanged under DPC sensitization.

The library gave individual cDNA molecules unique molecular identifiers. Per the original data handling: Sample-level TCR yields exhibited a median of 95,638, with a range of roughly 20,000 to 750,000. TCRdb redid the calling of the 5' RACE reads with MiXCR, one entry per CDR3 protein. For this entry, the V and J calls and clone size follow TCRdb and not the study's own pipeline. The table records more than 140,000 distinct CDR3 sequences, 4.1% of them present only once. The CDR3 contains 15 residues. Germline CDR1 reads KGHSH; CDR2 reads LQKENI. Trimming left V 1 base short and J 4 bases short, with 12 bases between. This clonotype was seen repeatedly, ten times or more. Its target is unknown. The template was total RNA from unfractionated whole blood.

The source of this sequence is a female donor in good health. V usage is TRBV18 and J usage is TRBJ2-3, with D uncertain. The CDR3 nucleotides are TGTGCCAGCTCACCACGGCAGGTGTATGCAGATACGCAGTATTTT. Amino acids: CASSPRQVYADTQYF.